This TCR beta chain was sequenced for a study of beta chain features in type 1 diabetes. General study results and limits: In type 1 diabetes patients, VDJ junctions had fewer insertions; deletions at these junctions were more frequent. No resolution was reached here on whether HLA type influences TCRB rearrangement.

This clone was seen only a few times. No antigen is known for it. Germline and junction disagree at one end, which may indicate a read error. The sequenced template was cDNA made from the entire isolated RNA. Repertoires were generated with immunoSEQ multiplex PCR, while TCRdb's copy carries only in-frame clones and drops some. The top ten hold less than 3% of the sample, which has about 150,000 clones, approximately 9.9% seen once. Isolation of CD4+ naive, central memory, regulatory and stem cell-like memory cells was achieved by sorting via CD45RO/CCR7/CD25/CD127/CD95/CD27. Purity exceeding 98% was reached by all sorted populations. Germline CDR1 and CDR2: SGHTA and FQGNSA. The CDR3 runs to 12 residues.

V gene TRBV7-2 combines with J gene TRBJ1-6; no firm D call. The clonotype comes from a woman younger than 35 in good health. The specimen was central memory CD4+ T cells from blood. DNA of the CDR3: TGTGCCAGCAGTTTAGATCTTTCACCCCTCCACTTT. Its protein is CASSLDLSPLHF.